The 6 T cell receptor beta chains in this list originate from one sample, sequenced in a study of blood T cell repertoires in COVID-19. Repertoires were generated with immunoSEQ multiplex PCR, while TCRdb's copy carries only in-frame clones and drops some. The data contain about 200,000 clones, approximately 80% of them singletons. The sequencing sample was made of peripheral blood. Receptors originate from a man aged 55 to 70 with COVID-19, enrolled during active disease.

V usage is TRBV2 and J usage is TRBJ2-2; TRBD2 matches at 9 bases. The CDR3 covers 13 residues. The germline V gene encodes CDR1 SNHLY and CDR2 FYNNEI. V lost 11 bases and J lost 7; bases outside the gene matches: 8. The CDR3 sequence is CAGIAGADGELFF. CDR3 DNA: TGTGCCGGCATAGCGGGAGCGGACGGGGAGCTGTTTTTT.

CDR3 sequence: CASSYSPTRGYEQYF. The CDR3 nucleotides read TGTGCCAGCAGTTACTCCCCCACCCGAGGCTACGAGCAGTACTTC. The chain uses TRBV6-5 and TRBJ2-7; D is ambiguous. This CDR3 spans 15 amino acids. Germline V lookup: CDR1 MNHEY, CDR2 SVGAGI. The V gene lost 0 bases and the J gene lost 3 bases, with 12 bases spanning the gap.

This clone was counted once. This chain uses TRBV3-1 (or the pseudogene TRBV3-2) with TRBJ1-5; no clear D. Germline V gives CDR1 LGHDT, CDR2 YNNKEL (reference sequence). This CDR3 is 13 amino acids long. Deletions cut 1 base from V and 2 bases from J, with 3 bases between. CDR3 DNA sequence: TGTGCCAGCAGCCAAGTAGGCAATCAGCCCCAGCATTTT. Its translation: CASSQVGNQPQHF.

The chain combines TRBV4-3 with TRBJ1-6, with 9 bases matching TRBD1. Germline assignment: CDR1 LGHNA and CDR2 YSLEER. Germline trimming cut 0 bases from V and 10 bases from J; bases unmatched to any gene: 4. There are 15 residues in the CDR3. DNA for the CDR3: TGCGCCAGCAGCCAAGAGGGGACAGGGATATCACCCCTCCACTTT. It specifies CASSQEGTGISPLHF.

V and J are TRBV11-3 and TRBJ2-1; a possible D gene is TRBD1 (6 bases). V gave up 6 bases and J gave up 5 bases, with 17 bases separating them. This CDR3 spans 15 amino acids. Germline assignment: CDR1 SGHNT and CDR2 YENEEA. The CDR3 reads CASSTTGKLNNEQFF. CDR3 DNA sequence: TGTGCCAGCAGTACCACAGGGAAACTCAACAATGAGCAGTTCTTC.

The J gene is TRBJ2-5, the V gene TRBV9; tentative D call: TRBD1 (6 bases). Trimming took off 0 bases at V and 5 bases at J, with 14 bases between the two ends. CDR1 and CDR2 (germline): SGDLS, YYNGEE. The CDR3 runs 15 residues. CDR3 in amino acids: CASSVEQGYSETQYF. CDR3 nucleotides: TGTGCCAGCAGCGTAGAGCAGGGGTACTCGGAGACCCAGTACTTC. Variable domain in full (rest from reference TRBV9 and TRBJ2-5): DSGVTQTPKHLITATGQRVTLRCSPRSGDLSVYWYQQSLDQGLQFLIQYYNGEERAKGNILERFSAQQFPDLHSELNLSSLELGDSALYFCASSVEQGYSETQYFGPGTRLLVL.